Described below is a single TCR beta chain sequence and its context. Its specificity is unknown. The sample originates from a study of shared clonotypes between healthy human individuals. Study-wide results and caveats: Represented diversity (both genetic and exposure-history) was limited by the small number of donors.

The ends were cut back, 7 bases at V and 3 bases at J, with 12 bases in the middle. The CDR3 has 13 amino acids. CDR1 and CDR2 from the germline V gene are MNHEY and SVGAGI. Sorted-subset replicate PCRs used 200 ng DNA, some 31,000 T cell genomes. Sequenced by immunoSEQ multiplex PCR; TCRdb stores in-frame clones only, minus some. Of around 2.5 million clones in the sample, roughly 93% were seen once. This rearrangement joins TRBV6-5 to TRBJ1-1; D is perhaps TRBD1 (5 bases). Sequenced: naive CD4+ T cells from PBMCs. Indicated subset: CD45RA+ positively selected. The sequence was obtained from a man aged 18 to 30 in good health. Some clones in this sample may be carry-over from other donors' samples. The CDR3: CASTPLGDTEAFF. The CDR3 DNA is TGTGCCAGCACCCCACTAGGGGACACTGAAGCTTTCTTT.